The T cell receptor beta chain described here comes from a study of Ad26.COV2.S vaccination and SARS-CoV-2 variants. The wider study: The study gave Ad26.COV2.S intramuscularly, once or twice 56 days apart.

The treatment was: roughly 18 received Ad26.COV2.S at low or high dose, single or two shots; about 5 received placebo; per-sample allocation not given. On day 63 after the first injection, vaccine and placebo recipients gave samples. Aged 18-55 years, donor was enrolled in Boston in the early 2020s. V was clipped by 3 bases and J by 7 bases, with 15 bases between them. The CDR3 consists of 14 residues. Germline values: CDR1 MGHRA, CDR2 YSYEKL. Sequencing was performed with immunoSEQ multiplex PCR; in TCRdb, only in-frame clones are kept and a portion is missing. The sample contains roughly 500,000 clones, nearly 90% of which appear only once.

The rearrangement uses TRBV4-1 and TRBJ1-2; possible D gene TRBD1, 5 bases. Sequences were derived from peripheral blood, sampled in a trial of Ad26.COV2.S vaccine versus placebo. This receptor was obtained from a person aged 18-65 years who received the Ad26.COV2.S COVID-19 vaccine or a placebo. CDR3 sequence: CASSQQGSGLGYTF. The CDR3 DNA sequence: TGCGCCAGCAGCCAGCAGGGTAGCGGACTTGGCTACACCTTC.